This T cell receptor (beta chain) was sequenced for a study of CD4+ T cells in melanoma. Study-wide results and caveats: Neoantigen-specific CD4+ T cells in melanoma reportedly had diverse differentiation states. A reported correlation linked neoantigen-specific CD4+ T cells to CD8+, macrophage and B cell function.

Germline-derived CDR1 and CDR2 are SGDLS and YYNGEE. This CDR3 region has 14 residues. V was trimmed by 3 bases and J by 8 bases, leaving 12 bases between them. Profiling relied on immunoSEQ multiplex PCR, and the TCRdb table lists in-frame clones only, not all of them. The sample lists around 100,000 clones, about 92% occurring once. Turning to this clone: Its antigen remains unidentified.

The V gene is TRBV9, the J gene TRBJ1-6; D unclear. The sequenced material came from peripheral blood. This clonotype was obtained from a human donor with melanoma. The CDR3 sequence is CASSALTGDSPLHF. CDR3 DNA: TGTGCCAGCAGCGCGCTTACGGGTGATTCACCCCTCCACTTT. The full variable domain, in which reference TRBV9 and TRBJ1-6 provide the parts outside the CDR3, is DSGVTQTPKHLITATGQRVTLRCSPRSGDLSVYWYQQSLDQGLQFLIQYYNGEERAKGNILERFSAQQFPDLHSELNLSSLELGDSALYFCASSALTGDSPLHFGNGTRLTVT.